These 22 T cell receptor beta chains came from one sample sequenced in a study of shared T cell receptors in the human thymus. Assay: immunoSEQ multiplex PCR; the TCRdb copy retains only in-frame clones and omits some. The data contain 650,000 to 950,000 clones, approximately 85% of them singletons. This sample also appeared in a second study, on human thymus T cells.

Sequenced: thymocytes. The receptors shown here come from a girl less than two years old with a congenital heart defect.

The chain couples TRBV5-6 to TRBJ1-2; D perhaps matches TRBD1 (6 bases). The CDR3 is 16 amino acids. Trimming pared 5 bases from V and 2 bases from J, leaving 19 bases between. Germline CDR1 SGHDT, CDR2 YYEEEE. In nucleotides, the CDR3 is TGTGCCAGCAGGTTCTGGACAGCCCTGCTCAACTATGGCTACACCTTC. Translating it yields CASRFWTALLNYGYTF.

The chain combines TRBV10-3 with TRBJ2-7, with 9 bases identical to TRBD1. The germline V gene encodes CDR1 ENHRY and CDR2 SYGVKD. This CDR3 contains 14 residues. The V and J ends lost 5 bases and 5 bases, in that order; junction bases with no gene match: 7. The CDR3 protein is CAISPGQGSHEQYF. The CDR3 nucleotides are TGTGCCATCAGTCCGGGACAGGGTTCCCACGAGCAGTACTTC.

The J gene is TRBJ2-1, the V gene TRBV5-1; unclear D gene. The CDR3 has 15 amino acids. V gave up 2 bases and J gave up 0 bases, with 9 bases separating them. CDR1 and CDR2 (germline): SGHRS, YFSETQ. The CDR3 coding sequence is TGCGCCAGCAGCTTCGGCTGGAGCTCCTACAATGAGCAGTTCTTC. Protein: CASSFGWSSYNEQFF. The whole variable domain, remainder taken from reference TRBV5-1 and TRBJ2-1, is KAGVTQTPRYLIKTRGQQVTLSCSPISGHRSVSWYQQTPGQGLQFLFEYFSETQRNKGNFPGRFSGRQFSNSRSEMNVSTLELGDSALYLCASSFGWSSYNEQFFGPGTRLTVL.

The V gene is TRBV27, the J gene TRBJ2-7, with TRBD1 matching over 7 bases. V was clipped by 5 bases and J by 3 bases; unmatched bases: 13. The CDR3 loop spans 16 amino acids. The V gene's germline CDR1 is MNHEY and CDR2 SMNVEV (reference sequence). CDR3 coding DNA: TGTGCCAGCAGTACGAAGGACAGGTGGTCCGTCTACGAGCAGTACTTC. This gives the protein CASSTKDRWSVYEQYF.

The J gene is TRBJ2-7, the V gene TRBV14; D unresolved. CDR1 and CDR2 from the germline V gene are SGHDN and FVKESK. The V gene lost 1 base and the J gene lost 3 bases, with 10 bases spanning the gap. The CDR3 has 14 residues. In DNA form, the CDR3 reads TGTGCCAGCAGCCAAGGTTGGCAGTACTACGAGCAGTACTTC. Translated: CASSQGWQYYEQYF.

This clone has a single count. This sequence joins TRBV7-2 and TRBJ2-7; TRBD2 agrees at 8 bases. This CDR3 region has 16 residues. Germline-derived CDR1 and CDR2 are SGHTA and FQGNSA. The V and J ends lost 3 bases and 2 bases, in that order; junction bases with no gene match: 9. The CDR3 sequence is CASSLRAGDTAYEQYF. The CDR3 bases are TGTGCCAGCAGCTTGAGAGCGGGGGACACGGCCTACGAGCAGTACTTC.

Written as DNA, the CDR3 is TGCGCCAGCAGCTTGAACCCCATCGAGCGGGGGGCCTCGTTTTATTGTGAGCAGTTCTTC. Translating it yields CASSLNPIERGASFYCEQFF. The rearrangement links TRBV5-1 to TRBJ2-1; TRBD2 agrees at 9 bases. Germline V lookup: CDR1 SGHRS, CDR2 YFSETQ. J gave up 9 bases and V 1 base, and 23 bases lay outside the gene matches. CDR3 length: 20 residues.

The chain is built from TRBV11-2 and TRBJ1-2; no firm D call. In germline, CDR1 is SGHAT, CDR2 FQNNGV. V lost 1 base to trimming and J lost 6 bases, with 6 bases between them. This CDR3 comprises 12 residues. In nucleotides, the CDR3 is TGTGCCAGCAGCTTAGTCTTAAATGGCTACACCTTC. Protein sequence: CASSLVLNGYTF. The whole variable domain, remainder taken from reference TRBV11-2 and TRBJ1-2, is EAGVAQSPRYKIIEKRQSVAFWCNPISGHATLYWYQQILGQGPKLLIQFQNNGVVDDSQLPKDRFSAERLKGVDSTLKIQPAKLEDSAVYLCASSLVLNGYTFGSGTRLTVV.

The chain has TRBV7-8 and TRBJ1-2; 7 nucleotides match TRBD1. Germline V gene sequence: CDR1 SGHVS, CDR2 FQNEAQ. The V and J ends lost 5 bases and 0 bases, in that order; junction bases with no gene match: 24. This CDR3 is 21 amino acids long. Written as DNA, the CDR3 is TGTGCCAGCAGCCGCTCAACACATCCCGACAGGGATCGATGGGCTAACTATGGCTACACCTTC. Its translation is CASSRSTHPDRDRWANYGYTF.

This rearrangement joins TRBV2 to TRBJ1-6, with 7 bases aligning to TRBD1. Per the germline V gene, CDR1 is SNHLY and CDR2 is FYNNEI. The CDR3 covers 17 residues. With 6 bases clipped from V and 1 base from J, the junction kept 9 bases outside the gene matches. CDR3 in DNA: TGTGCCAGCAGAATGTTACAGGGGTATTCCTATAATTCACCCCTCCACTTT. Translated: CASRMLQGYSYNSPLHF.

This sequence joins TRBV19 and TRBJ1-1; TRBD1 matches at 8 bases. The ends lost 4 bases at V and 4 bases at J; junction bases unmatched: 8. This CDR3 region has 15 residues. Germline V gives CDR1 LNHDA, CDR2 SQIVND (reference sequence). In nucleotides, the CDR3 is TGTGCCAGTAGTACCCGACAGGGGTTGAGCACTGAAGCTTTCTTT. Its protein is CASSTRQGLSTEAFF.

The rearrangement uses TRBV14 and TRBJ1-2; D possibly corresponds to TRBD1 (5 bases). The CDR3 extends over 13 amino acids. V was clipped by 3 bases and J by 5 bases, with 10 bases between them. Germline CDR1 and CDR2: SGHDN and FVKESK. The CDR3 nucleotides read TGTGCCAGCAGCCACCCGGGGGGTTATGGCTACACCTTC. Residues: CASSHPGGYGYTF.

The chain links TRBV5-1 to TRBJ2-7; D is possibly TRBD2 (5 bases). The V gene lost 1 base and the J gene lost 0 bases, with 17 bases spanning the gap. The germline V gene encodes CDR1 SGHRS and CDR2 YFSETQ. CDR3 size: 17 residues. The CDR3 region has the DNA TGCGCCAGCAGCTTGTGGCTCTCGGGAAACAGCTCCTACGAGCAGTACTTC. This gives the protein CASSLWLSGNSSYEQYF.

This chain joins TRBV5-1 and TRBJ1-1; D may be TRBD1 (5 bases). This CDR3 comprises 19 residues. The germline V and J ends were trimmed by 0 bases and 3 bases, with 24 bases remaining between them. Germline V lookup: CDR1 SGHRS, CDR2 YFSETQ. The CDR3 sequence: CASSLGRGSWPSADTEAFF. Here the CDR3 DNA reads TGCGCCAGCAGCTTGGGTCGGGGGTCATGGCCGTCGGCGGACACTGAAGCTTTCTTT.

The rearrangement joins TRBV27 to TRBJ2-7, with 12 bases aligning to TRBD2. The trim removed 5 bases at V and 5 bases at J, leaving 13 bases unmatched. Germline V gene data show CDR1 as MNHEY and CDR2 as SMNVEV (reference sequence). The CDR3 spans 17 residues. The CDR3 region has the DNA TGTGCCAGCAGTCGGCAATCACTAGCGGGGGGCCCCCACGAGCAGTACTTC. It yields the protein CASSRQSLAGGPHEQYF.

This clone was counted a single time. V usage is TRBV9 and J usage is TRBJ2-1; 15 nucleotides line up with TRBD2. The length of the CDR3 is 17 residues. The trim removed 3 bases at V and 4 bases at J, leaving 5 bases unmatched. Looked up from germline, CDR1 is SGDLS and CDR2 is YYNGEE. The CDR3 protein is CASSEGLAGGPYNEQFF. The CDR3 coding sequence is TGTGCCAGCAGCGAGGGACTAGCGGGGGGTCCGTACAATGAGCAGTTCTTC.

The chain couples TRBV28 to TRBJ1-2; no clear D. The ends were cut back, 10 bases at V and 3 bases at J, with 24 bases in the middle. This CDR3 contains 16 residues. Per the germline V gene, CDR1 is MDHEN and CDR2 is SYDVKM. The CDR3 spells CATLTGNRPLHYGYTF. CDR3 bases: TGTGCCACCTTGACGGGGAACCGCCCACTTCACTATGGCTACACCTTC.

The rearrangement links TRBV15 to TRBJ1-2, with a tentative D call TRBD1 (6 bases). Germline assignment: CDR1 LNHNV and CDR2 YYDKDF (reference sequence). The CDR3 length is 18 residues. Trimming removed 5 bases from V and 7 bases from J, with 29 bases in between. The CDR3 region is CATSWQETGQFYPRGYTF. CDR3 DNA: TGTGCCACCAGCTGGCAGGAAACAGGACAGTTTTATCCACGTGGCTACACCTTC. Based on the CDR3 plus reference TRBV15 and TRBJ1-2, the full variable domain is DAMVIQNPRYQVTQFGKPVTLSCSQTLNHNVMYWYQQKSSQAPKLLFHYYDKDFNNEADTPDNFQSRRPNTSFCFLDIRSPGLGDTAMYLCATSWQETGQFYPRGYTFGSGTRLTVV.

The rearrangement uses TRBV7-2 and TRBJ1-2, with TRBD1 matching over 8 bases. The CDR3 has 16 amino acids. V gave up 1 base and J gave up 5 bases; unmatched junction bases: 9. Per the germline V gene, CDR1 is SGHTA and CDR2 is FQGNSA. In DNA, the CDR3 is TGTGCCAGCAGCTTAGATCAGGGGGCTTTGGTATATGGCTACACCTTC. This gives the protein CASSLDQGALVYGYTF.

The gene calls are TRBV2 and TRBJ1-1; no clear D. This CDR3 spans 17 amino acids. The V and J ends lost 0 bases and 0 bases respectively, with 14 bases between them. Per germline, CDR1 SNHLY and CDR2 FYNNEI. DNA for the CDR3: TGTGCCAGCAGTGAAGCTGAAGGGAGAGCTGTGAACACTGAAGCTTTCTTT. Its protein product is CASSEAEGRAVNTEAFF.

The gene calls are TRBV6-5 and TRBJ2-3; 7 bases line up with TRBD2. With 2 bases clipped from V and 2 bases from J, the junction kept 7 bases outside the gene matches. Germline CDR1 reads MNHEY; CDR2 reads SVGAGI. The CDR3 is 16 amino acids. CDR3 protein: CASSYRGAGFTDTQYF. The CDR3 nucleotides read TGTGCCAGCAGTTACCGTGGAGCGGGGTTCACAGATACGCAGTATTTT.

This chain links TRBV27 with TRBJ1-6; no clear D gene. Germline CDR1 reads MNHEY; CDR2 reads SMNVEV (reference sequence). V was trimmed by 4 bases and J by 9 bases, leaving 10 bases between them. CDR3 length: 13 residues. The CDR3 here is CASSSSFSSPLHF. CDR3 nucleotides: TGTGCCAGCAGTTCCTCATTTAGTTCACCCCTCCACTTT.